This T cell receptor beta chain derives from a study of cytomegalovirus exposure and HLA in healthy donors. Turning to the study itself: Approximately 180 million T cells yielded over 90 million unique TCR beta sequences in earlier analysis.

Findings and caveats of the study: With DRB1 most and HLA-C fewest, TCR association rates differed between HLA loci in a later analysis.

Germline V gene data show CDR1 as LNHDA and CDR2 as SQIVND (reference sequence). V was clipped by 4 bases and J by 4 bases; unmatched bases: 16. There are 18 residues in the CDR3. A multiplex PCR was run with 60 Vbeta primers and 13 Jbeta primers. The method was immunoSEQ multiplex PCR; TCRdb's version includes in-frame clones alone and lacks a portion of them. Here the sample spans roughly 120,000 clones, around 78% being singletons. This clone has only a few counts. Antigen unknown. Sequencing was performed on PBMCs. The chain employs TRBV19 and TRBJ1-1; 9 positions agree with TRBD1. This TCR was recovered from a man in his forties in good health and CMV-seronegative. CDR3 sequence: CASSNAGTGRGDGTEAFF. As DNA, the CDR3 is TGTGCCAGTAGTAACGCCGGGACAGGGAGGGGGGACGGCACTGAAGCTTTCTTT.